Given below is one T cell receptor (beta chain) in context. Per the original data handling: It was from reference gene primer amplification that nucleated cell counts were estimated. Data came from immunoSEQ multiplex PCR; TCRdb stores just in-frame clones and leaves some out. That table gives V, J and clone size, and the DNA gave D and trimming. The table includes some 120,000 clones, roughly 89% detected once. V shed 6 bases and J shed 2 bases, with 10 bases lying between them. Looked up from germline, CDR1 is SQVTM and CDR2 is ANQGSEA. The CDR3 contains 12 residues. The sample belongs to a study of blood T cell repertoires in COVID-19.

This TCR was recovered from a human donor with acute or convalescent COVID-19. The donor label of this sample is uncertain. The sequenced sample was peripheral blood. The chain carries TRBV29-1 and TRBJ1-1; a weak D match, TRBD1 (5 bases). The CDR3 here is CSVRGGNTEAFF. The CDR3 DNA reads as TGCAGCGTCCGGGGGGGTAACACTGAAGCTTTCTTT.